The rows below give T cell receptor beta chains drawn from one sample of a study of cytomegalovirus exposure and HLA in healthy donors. TCRdb keeps only in-frame clones here, not all; method: immunoSEQ multiplex PCR. The sample has around 120,000 clones, over 60% seen once. Sequencing was done on a sample of PBMCs. These receptors came from a man aged 25-45 years in good health and CMV-seropositive. The CDR3 runs from the conserved cysteine through the conserved F or W. Each record gives: J gene, CDR3 length, V gene, clone size, D gene, CDR3 protein, CDR3 DNA. A D gene is named only where the DNA matches it firmly. The listing skips clone size in some rows; elsewhere it reads once, few, many or a size class.

TRBJ2-3 | 16 | TRBV4-2 | . | TRBD1 | CASTTGGLASTDTQYF | TGTGCCAGCACCACAGGGGGATTGGCTAGCACAGATACGCAGTATTTT
TRBJ1-1 | 15 | TRBV4-3 | . | . | CASSQEGRGNTEAFF | TGCGCCAGCAGCCAAGAGGGGCGGGGGAACACTGAAGCTTTCTTT
TRBJ1-1 | 15 | TRBV13 | . | TRBD1 | CASSPGQGRSTEAFF | TGTGCCAGCAGCCCCGGACAGGGGAGGTCCACTGAAGCTTTCTTT
TRBJ2-1 | 14 | TRBV9 | . | . | CASSVDPNYNEQFF | TGTGCCAGCAGCGTAGATCCCAACTACAATGAGCAGTTCTTC
TRBJ2-7 | 16 | TRBV4-1 | . | TRBD2 | CASSQGMGGSSYEQYF | TGCGCCAGCAGCCAAGGTATGGGAGGGAGCTCCTACGAGCAGTACTTC
TRBJ1-1 | 14 | TRBV7-6 | . | . | CASSLGGMNTEAFF | TGTGCCAGCAGCTTGGGGGGAATGAACACTGAAGCTTTCTTT
TRBJ2-5 | 13 | TRBV5-4 | . | TRBD2 | CASTWGGTETQYF | TGTGCCAGCACCTGGGGGGGAACAGAGACCCAGTACTTC
TRBJ1-2 | 13 | TRBV2 | . | TRBD1 | CASNAQGNYGYTF | TGTGCCAGCAACGCACAGGGGAACTATGGCTACACCTTC
TRBJ1-2 | 14 | TRBV15 | once | TRBD1 | CATSRVRTGDGYTF | TGTGCCACCAGCAGAGTCAGGACAGGGGATGGCTACACCTTC
TRBJ1-1 | 13 | TRBV15 | . | . | CATSRDAGGEAFF | TGTGCCACCAGCAGAGATGCCGGGGGTGAAGCTTTCTTT
TRBJ2-2 | 16 | TRBV7-9 | . | TRBD1 | CSSSPDRGLDTGELFF | TGTTCCAGCAGCCCGGACAGGGGACTGGACACCGGGGAGCTGTTTTTT
TRBJ1-5 | 18 | TRBV19 | . | . | CASSQRRRSSYSNQPQHF | TGTGCCAGTAGCCAACGGAGACGTTCTTCGTATAGCAATCAGCCCCAGCATTTT
TRBJ2-2 | 11 | TRBV28 | . | . | CASSFAGELFF | TGTGCCAGCAGTTTCGCCGGGGAGCTGTTTTTT
TRBJ2-1 | 15 | TRBV5-1 | once | . | CASGEPGQPPNEQFF | TGCGCCAGCGGGGAACCGGGACAACCACCCAATGAGCAGTTCTTC
TRBJ2-3 | 13 | TRBV29-1 | . | . | CSVGAGGTDTQYF | TGCAGCGTTGGGGCAGGGGGGACAGATACGCAGTATTTT
TRBJ2-5 | 16 | TRBV7-2 | few | TRBD2 | CASSLGTSGGQETQYF | TGTGCCAGCAGCTTGGGGACTAGCGGGGGGCAAGAGACCCAGTACTTC
TRBJ2-5 | 16 | TRBV6-5 | . | . | CASSYGARVNAETQYF | TGTGCCAGCAGTTACGGGGCCAGGGTGAACGCGGAGACCCAGTACTTC
TRBJ2-1 | 13 | TRBV19 | once | TRBD1 | CASRTGKGDEQFF | TGTGCCAGTCGGACAGGGAAAGGGGATGAGCAGTTCTTC
TRBJ2-2 | 15 | TRBV9 | . | . | CASSVVGEIRGELFF | TGTGCCAGCAGCGTAGTCGGGGAAATTAGAGGGGAGCTGTTTTTT
TRBJ2-5 | 15 | TRBV5-1 | . | . | CASSLGQPGQETQYF | TGCGCCAGCAGCTTGGGGCAGCCCGGGCAAGAGACCCAGTACTTC
TRBJ2-1 | 18 | TRBV7-3 | . | . | CASSLIWSGQYSYNEQFF | TGTGCCAGCAGCTTAATATGGAGCGGGCAATACTCCTACAATGAGCAGTTCTTC
TRBJ1-1 | 11 | TRBV20-1 | . | . | CSATRNTEAFF | TGCAGTGCTACGAGGAACACTGAAGCTTTCTTT
TRBJ2-7 | 14 | TRBV7-8 | once | TRBD2 | CASKTSGRSYEQYF | TGTGCCAGCAAAACTAGCGGGCGCTCCTACGAGCAGTACTTC
TRBJ2-7 | 13 | TRBV19 | . | . | CASSTNRVYEQYF | TGTGCCAGTAGTACAAACAGGGTCTACGAGCAGTACTTC
TRBJ2-7 | 13 | TRBV30 | . | . | CAWSVRVIHEQYF | TGTGCCTGGAGTGTCCGGGTTATACACGAGCAGTACTTC
TRBJ2-2 | 17 | TRBV4-3 | . | . | CASSQESFGVEDGELFF | TGCGCCAGCAGCCAAGAAAGTTTCGGGGTTGAGGACGGGGAGCTGTTTTTT